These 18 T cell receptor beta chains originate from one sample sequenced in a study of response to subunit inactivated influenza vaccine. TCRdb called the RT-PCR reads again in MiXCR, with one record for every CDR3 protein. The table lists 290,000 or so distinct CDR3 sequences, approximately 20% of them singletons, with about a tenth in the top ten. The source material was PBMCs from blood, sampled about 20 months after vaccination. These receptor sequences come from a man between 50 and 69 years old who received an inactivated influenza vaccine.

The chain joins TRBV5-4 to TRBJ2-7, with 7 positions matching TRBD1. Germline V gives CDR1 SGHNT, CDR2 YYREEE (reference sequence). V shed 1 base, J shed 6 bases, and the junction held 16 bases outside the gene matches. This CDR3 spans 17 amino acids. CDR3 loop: CASSLTISPNRGGEQYF. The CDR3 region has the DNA TGTGCCAGCAGCTTGACTATATCCCCGAACAGGGGCGGCGAGCAGTACTTC.

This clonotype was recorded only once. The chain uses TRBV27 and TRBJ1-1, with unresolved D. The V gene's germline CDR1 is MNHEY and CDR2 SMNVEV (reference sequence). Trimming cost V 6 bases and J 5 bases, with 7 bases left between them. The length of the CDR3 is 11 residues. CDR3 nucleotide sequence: TGTGCCAGCAGGATCAGGACTGAAGCTTTCTTT. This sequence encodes CASRIRTEAFF.

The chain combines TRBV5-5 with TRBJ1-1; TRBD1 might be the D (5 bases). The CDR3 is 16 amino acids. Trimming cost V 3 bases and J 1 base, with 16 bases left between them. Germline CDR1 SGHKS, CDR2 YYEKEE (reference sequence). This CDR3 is CASSWGPRVANTEAFF. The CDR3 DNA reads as TGTGCCAGCAGCTGGGGCCCCCGGGTAGCGAACACTGAAGCTTTCTTT.

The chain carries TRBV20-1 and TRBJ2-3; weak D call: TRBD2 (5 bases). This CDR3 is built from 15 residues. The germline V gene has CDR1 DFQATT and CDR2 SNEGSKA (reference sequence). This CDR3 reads CIAARAAGMADTQYF. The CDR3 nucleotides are TGCATCGCTGCCCGGGCGGCGGGCATGGCAGATACGCAGTATTTT.

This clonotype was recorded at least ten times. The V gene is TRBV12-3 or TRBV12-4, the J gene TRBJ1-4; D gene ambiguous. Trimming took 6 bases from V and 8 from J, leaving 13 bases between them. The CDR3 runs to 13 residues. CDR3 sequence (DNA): TGTGCCAGCAGCTGGACCGTCGGGGAAAAACTGTTTTTT. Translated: CASSWTVGEKLFF.

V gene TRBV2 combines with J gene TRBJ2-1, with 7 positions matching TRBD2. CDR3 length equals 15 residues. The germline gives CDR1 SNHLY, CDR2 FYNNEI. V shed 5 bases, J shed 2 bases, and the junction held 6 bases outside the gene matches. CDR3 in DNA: TGTGCCAGCAGTTTCGCGGGAGAGACCTACAATGAGCAGTTCTTC. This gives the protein CASSFAGETYNEQFF.

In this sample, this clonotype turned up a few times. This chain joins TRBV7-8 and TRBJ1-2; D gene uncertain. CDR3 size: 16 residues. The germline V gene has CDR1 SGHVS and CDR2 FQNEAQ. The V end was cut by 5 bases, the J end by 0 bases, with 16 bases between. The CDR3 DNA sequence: TGTGCCAGCAGCAAAGATATCGTCCTAGCTAACTATGGCTACACCTTC. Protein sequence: CASSKDIVLANYGYTF.

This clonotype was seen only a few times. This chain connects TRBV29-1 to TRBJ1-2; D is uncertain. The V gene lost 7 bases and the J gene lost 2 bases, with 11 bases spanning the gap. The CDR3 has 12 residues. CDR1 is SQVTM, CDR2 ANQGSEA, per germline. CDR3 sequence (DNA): TGCAGCGCCACTACAGCGAACTATGGCTACACCTTC. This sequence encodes CSATTANYGYTF.

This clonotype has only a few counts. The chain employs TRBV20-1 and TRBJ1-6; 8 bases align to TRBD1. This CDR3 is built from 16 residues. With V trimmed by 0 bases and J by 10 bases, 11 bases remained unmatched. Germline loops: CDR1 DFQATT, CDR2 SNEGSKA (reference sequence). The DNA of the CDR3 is TGCAGTGCTAGAGATTGGCCGACAGGGGCAAGCTCACCCCTCCACTTT. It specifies CSARDWPTGASSPLHF.

The CDR3 bases are TGTGCCATCGGAGCTAGCACAGATACGCAGTATTTT. This translates into CAIGASTDTQYF. V gene TRBV10-3 combines with J gene TRBJ2-3; no reliable D call. The germline V gene encodes CDR1 ENHRY and CDR2 SYGVKD. V was cut by 8 bases and J by 0 bases, with 6 bases left in between. This CDR3 has 12 amino acids.

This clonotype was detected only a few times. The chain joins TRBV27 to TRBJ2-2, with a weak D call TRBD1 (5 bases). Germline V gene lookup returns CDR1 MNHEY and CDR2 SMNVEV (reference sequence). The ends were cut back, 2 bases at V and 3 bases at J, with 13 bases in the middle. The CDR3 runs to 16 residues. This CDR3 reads CASSLKQARYTGELFF. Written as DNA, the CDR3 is TGTGCCAGCAGTTTAAAACAGGCGCGTTACACCGGGGAGCTGTTTTTT.

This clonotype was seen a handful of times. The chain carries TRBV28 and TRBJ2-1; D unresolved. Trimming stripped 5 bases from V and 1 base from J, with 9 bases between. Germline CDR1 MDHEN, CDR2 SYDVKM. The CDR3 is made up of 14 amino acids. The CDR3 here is CASSLLGSYNEQFF. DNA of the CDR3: TGTGCCAGCAGTCTACTGGGTTCCTACAATGAGCAGTTCTTC. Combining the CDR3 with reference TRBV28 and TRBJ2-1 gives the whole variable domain DVKVTQSSRYLVKRTGEKVFLECVQDMDHENMFWYRQDPGLGLRLIYFSYDVKMKEKGDIPEGYSVSREKKERFSLILESASTNQTSMYLCASSLLGSYNEQFFGPGTRLTVL.

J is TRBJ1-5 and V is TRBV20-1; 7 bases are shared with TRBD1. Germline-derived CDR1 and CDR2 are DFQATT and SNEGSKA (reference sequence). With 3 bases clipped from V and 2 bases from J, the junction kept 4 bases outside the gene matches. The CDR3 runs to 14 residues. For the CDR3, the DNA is TGCAGTGCTAGGAGGACAGGTGGCAATCAGCCCCAGCATTTT. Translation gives CSARRTGGNQPQHF.

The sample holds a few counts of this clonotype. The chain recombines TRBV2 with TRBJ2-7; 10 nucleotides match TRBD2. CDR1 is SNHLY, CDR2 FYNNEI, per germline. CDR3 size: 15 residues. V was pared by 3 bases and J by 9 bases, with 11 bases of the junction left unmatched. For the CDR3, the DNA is TGTGCCAGCAGTGACACTAGCGGGACCTCTCATGGGCAGTACTTC. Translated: CASSDTSGTSHGQYF.

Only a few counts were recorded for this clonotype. CDR3 coding DNA: TGTGCCAGCAGTCCACACTCGGGACAGCCCTATGGCTACACCTTC. Residues: CASSPHSGQPYGYTF. The chain combines TRBV28 with TRBJ1-2; 7 bases are shared with TRBD1. Germline-derived CDR1 and CDR2 are MDHEN and SYDVKM. The CDR3 is made up of 15 amino acids. Trimming took 5 bases from V and 4 from J; bases not matched to a gene: 10.

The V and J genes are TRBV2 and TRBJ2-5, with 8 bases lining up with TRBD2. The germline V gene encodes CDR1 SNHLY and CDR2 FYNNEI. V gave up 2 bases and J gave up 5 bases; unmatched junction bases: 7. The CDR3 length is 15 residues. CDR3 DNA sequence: TGTGCCAGCAGTGAACCCGGGAGGGCCTTTGAGACCCAGTACTTC. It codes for CASSEPGRAFETQYF.

CDR3 protein: CASSFTAGEYQPQHF. The CDR3, as DNA: TGTGCCAGCAGTTTTACCGCAGGGGAATATCAGCCCCAGCATTTT. V usage is TRBV12-3 or TRBV12-4 and J usage is TRBJ1-5; D perhaps matches TRBD1 (6 bases). This CDR3 is 15 amino acids long. The V end was cut by 3 bases, the J end by 5 bases, with 14 bases between.

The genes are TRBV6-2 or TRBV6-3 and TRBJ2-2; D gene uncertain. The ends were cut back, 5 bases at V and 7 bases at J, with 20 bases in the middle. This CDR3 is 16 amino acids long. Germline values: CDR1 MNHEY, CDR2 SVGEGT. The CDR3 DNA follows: TGTGCCAGCAGTCTTCTCTTGCAGTTCCGAGGCGGGGAGCTGTTTTTT. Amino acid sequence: CASSLLLQFRGGELFF.